This is a list of T cell receptor beta chains from one sample in a study of T cells in Graves' hyperthyroidism and ophthalmopathy. Via MiXCR, TCRdb re-called the multiplex PCR reads, giving one row per CDR3 protein. This table holds about 560,000 distinct CDR3 sequences, about half found once. Sequencing input: peripheral blood or thyroid tissue (not recorded which). The receptor set was obtained from a woman under 30 with Graves' hyperthyroidism. Each CDR3 is given with its conserved first and last residue. The D gene is left open where the match is weak. The size of a clone is reported for some rows only, either as once, few or many, or as a class for expanded clones.

j_call v_call clone_size d_call cdr3_nt cdr3_aa
TRBJ1-1 TRBV2 - - TGTGCCAGCAGTCCGGCCAGGGACCCGGGGGACACTGAAGCTTTCTTT CASSPARDPGDTEAFF
TRBJ1-5 TRBV7-9 - TRBD1 TGTGCCAGCAGCGCAGGGGGCAGGATCCAGCCCCAGCATTTT CASSAGGRIQPQHF
TRBJ2-6 TRBV19 many - TGTGCCAGTAGTATACCTCCAGGGTCGGGGGCCAACGTCCTGACTTTC CASSIPPGSGANVLTF
TRBJ1-3 TRBV7-2 - - TGTGCCAGCAGCTTACTAGGGCCGTCTGGAAACACCATATATTTT CASSLLGPSGNTIYF
TRBJ1-1 TRBV7-2 few - TGTGCCTGGAGTGGTATCCCCCCCGGGAACACTGAAGCTTTCTTT CAWSGIPPGNTEAFF
TRBJ1-2 TRBV25-1 - - TGTGCTACCACAGGTCAGAGGATCAACTATGGCTACACCTTC CATTGQRINYGYTF
TRBJ2-5 TRBV2 - - TGTGCCAGCAGTGTAGGGACTCCAGAGACCCAGTACTTC CASSVGTPETQYF
TRBJ2-5 TRBV7-9 - TRBD1 TGTGCCAGCTCACCAACCGGACAGGGCCAAGAGACCCAGTACTTC CASSPTGQGQETQYF
TRBJ2-3 TRBV15 - - TGTGCCACCAGCTTGGGGAAAGCAGATACGCAGTATTTT CATSLGKADTQYF
TRBJ2-5 TRBV12-3/TRBV12-4 few - TGTGCCAGCAGTTTCATGGGAGAAGAGACCCAGTACTTC CASSFMGEETQYF
TRBJ1-1 TRBV7-2 - - TGTGCCAGCAGCCTCTCCCTAATATTGAACACTGAAGCTATCTTT CASSLSLILNTEAIF
TRBJ1-5 TRBV2 - - TGTGCCAGTCGGGGGGGCGGGATCGGTCGCAGCAATCAGCGCCAGCATTTT CASRGGGIGRSNQRQHF
TRBJ1-1 TRBV15 - - TGTGCCACCCCCACATCTCAGATGAACACTGAAGCTTTCTTT CATPTSQMNTEAFF
TRBJ2-7 TRBV10-3 - - TGTGCCAGGTATCAGGACAGTCCCTACGAGCAGTACTTC CARYQDSPYEQYF
TRBJ2-7 TRBV7-9 - TRBD1 TGTGCCAGCAGCCCCGGGACAGGGGTAGTGCAGTACTTC CASSPGTGVVQYF
TRBJ1-2 TRBV7-6 - - TGTGCCAGCAGCCCCGACATGGGGGGCTACACCTTC CASSPDMGGYTF
TRBJ2-2 TRBV29-1 few TRBD2 TGCAGCGTTGAAGACCCTAGCGGGAGAGCGGGGGAGCTGTTTTTT CSVEDPSGRAGELFF
TRBJ1-4 TRBV5-1 few - TGCGCCAGCAGCGAAGGTGGCAGGGCTAATGAAAAACTGTTTTTT CASSEGGRANEKLFF
TRBJ2-6 TRBV7-9 few - TGTGCCAGCAGCTTCCGGGACGGATTCTCTGGGGCCAACGTCCTGACTTTC CASSFRDGFSGANVLTF
TRBJ2-7 TRBV20-1 few TRBD2 TGCAGTGCCCAGCTCGAGGCTAGCGGGAGGAGGGCTATCTACGAGCAGTACTTC CSAQLEASGRRAIYEQYF
TRBJ2-2 TRBV10-3 many - TGTGCCATCAGTGTGAACGACAGATCGAGGACCGGGGAGCTGTTTTTT CAISVNDRSRTGELFF
TRBJ1-2 TRBV12-3/TRBV12-4 - - TGTGCCAGCAGCGGGGGGCGGACGACTTCCTATGGCTACACCTTC CASSGGRTTSYGYTF
TRBJ1-3 TRBV2 - TRBD1 TGTGCCAGCAGTGAAGTGGGACAGGCCTTCTCTGGAAACACCATATATTTT CASSEVGQAFSGNTIYF
TRBJ2-7 TRBV29-1 many - TGCAGCGCCGCGACAGGCTACGAGCAGTACTTC CSAATGYEQYF
TRBJ2-7 TRBV10-3 - - TGTGCCATCAGTCTACCGGGAGTAGTCCACGAGCAGTACTTC CAISLPGVVHEQYF
TRBJ2-5 TRBV24-1 many - TGTGCCACCAGTGACGAATTCCAAGAGACCCAGTACTTC CATSDEFQETQYF
TRBJ2-7 TRBV5-1 few - TGCGCCAGCAGCACCCTAGGGACCGCCTACGAGCAGTACTTC CASSTLGTAYEQYF
TRBJ1-2 TRBV7-8 - - TGTGCCAGCAGCTTAACCAGGGGCTCCTACTATGGCCACACCTTC CASSLTRGSYYGHTF
TRBJ1-1 TRBV7-9 few - TGTGCCAGCAGCCCGCAAGGAAACCAGGGTGAAGCTTTCTTT CASSPQGNQGEAFF
TRBJ2-7 TRBV6-5 - - TGTGCCAGCAGTTACTCGCCCGGGACCTACGAGCAGTACTTC CASSYSPGTYEQYF
TRBJ1-3 TRBV20-1 few - TGCAGTGCCCCTCAAGCGGGGACTGGAAACACCATATATTTT CSAPQAGTGNTIYF
TRBJ2-7 TRBV5-6 few TRBD2 TGTGCCAGCAGCCTAAAACTAGCGGGAGTCGACGAGCAGTACTTC CASSLKLAGVDEQYF
TRBJ2-7 TRBV2 - TRBD2 TGTGCCAGCAGTCGAGCAACTAGCGCGTCCTACGAGCAGTACTTC CASSRATSASYEQYF
TRBJ1-3 TRBV29-1 many TRBD1 TGCAGCGCCCTGACAGGGACTGGAAACACCATATATTTT CSALTGTGNTIYF
TRBJ1-2 TRBV24-1 many - TGTGCCACCAGTGATTCGGCGGACAGCTATGGCTACACCTTC CATSDSADSYGYTF
TRBJ1-2 TRBV6-1 - - TGTGCCAGCACCAGAGGGTCCCCCTATGGCTACACCTTC CASTRGSPYGYTF
TRBJ1-5 TRBV7-2 - - TGTGCCAGCAGTATAACGCACGACGGAAGAGATCAGCCCCAGCATTTT CASSITHDGRDQPQHF
TRBJ2-7 TRBV12-3/TRBV12-4 - - TGTGCCAGCAGTCACGATAAATACGAGCAGTACTTC CASSHDKYEQYF
TRBJ2-5 TRBV7-2 once TRBD1 TGTGCCAGCAGCCAGACAGGGGAAACGGAGACCCAGTACTTC CASSQTGETETQYF
TRBJ1-1 TRBV7-9 - - TGTGCCAGCAGCTACCGGACAGCGGATGAAGCTTTCTTT CASSYRTADEAFF
TRBJ1-6 TRBV2 few - TGTGCCAGCAGTGGACAGAAAAGGGGGTCACCCCTCCACTTT CASSGQKRGSPLHF
TRBJ2-7 TRBV10-3 - TRBD2 TGTGCCATCAGTGAGTCGAGCGGGAGGCCTTACTCCTACGAGCAGTACTTC CAISESSGRPYSYEQYF
TRBJ1-2 TRBV15 - TRBD1 TGTGCCACCAGCAGTTACGGGACAGGGTATGGCTACACCTTC CATSSYGTGYGYTF
TRBJ2-7 TRBV7-9 - TRBD1 TGTGCCAGCAGCAGGGGGGACAGGGGCCAGTACGAGCAGTACTTC CASSRGDRGQYEQYF
TRBJ2-7 TRBV7-9 many TRBD2 TGTGCCAGCAGCTCCCAGGGACTAGCGGGAAGCGAGCAGTACTTC CASSSQGLAGSEQYF
TRBJ2-1 TRBV29-1 - - TGCAGCGTTGGGGTAGGGGTGGTGGATGAGCAGTTCTTC CSVGVGVVDEQFF
TRBJ2-5 TRBV19 - - TGTGCCAGTAGTATTAGGGCGTCGCTCCAAGAGACCCAGTACTTC CASSIRASLQETQYF
TRBJ1-4 TRBV29-1 medium-sized - TGCAGCGTGGTCTGGGGTGAAAAACTGTTTTTT CSVVWGEKLFF
TRBJ2-2 TRBV7-9 few TRBD2 TGTGCCATCTCCGGGACTAGCTATACCGGGGAGCTGTTTTTT CAISGTSYTGELFF
TRBJ2-5 TRBV12-5 - - TGTGCTAGTGGTTTTAGCCCCGAGACCCCAGAGACCCAGTACTTC CASGFSPETPETQYF
TRBJ1-3 TRBV12-3/TRBV12-4 - - TGTGCCAGCAGTTTAGCGCAGGGGAGAAACACCATATATTTT CASSLAQGRNTIYF